The next 26 T cell receptor beta chains were all read from a single sample in a study of T cell changes during pregnancy in multiple sclerosis. Clones were sequenced by immunoSEQ multiplex PCR, and TCRdb holds only the in-frame ones, with some missing. The table shows 100,000 or so clones, with approximately 92% occurring only once. The sequences come from peripheral blood, collected in the second trimester of pregnancy. These receptor sequences come from a female donor with multiple sclerosis, enrolled in a pregnancy study.

This rearrangement joins TRBV4-1 to TRBJ2-2; TRBD2 matches 8 bases. V lost 6 bases, J lost 4 bases, and 22 bases stayed unmatched. The V gene's germline CDR1 is MGHRA and CDR2 YSYEKL. The CDR3 covers 20 residues. CDR3 loop: CASSHSGRLAWGKTTGELFF. The CDR3 bases are TGCGCCAGCAGTCACTCCGGCCGACTAGCGTGGGGAAAAACCACCGGGGAGCTGTTTTTT.

J is TRBJ2-3 and V is TRBV7-6, with a weak D call TRBD2 (5 bases). V dropped 6 bases and J dropped 2 bases, with 12 bases sitting between them. Germline assignment: CDR1 SGHVS and CDR2 FNYEAQ. The CDR3 consists of 14 residues. CDR3 nucleotides: TGTGCCAGCAGATCAAGCGGTTTCACAGATACGCAGTATTTT. This sequence encodes CASRSSGFTDTQYF.

In nucleotides, the CDR3 is TGTGCCAGCAGCGTAACCGGGACAACGATCTCCTACGAGCAGTACTTC. Its protein product is CASSVTGTTISYEQYF. The chain joins TRBV7-2 to TRBJ2-7; TRBD1 might be the D (6 bases). Trimming pared 5 bases from V and 0 bases from J, leaving 17 bases between. CDR1 and CDR2 (germline): SGHTA, FQGNSA. This CDR3 contains 16 residues.

V gene TRBV5-4 combines with J gene TRBJ2-2; the match to TRBD1 covers 8 bases. Germline V gives CDR1 SGHNT, CDR2 YYREEE (reference sequence). Losses at the gene ends were 0 bases for V and 5 bases for J; bases not matched to a gene: 9. The CDR3 extends over 17 amino acids. This CDR3 reads CASSLGSGQGWTGELFF. The CDR3 DNA sequence: TGTGCCAGCAGCTTGGGGAGCGGACAGGGCTGGACCGGGGAGCTGTTTTTT.

The V call is TRBV6-1, the J call TRBJ1-4; 7 bases fit TRBD1. The germline V gene encodes CDR1 MNHNS and CDR2 SASEGT. The CDR3 loop spans 14 amino acids. Losses at the gene ends were 6 bases for V and 2 bases for J; bases not matched to a gene: 3. CDR3 sequence (DNA): TGTGCCAGCAGACCGGGACAGACTAATGAAAAACTGTTTTTT. Protein product: CASRPGQTNEKLFF.

This sequence joins TRBV28 and TRBJ2-3; 8 bases line up with TRBD1. The CDR3 spans 16 residues. Germline loops: CDR1 MDHEN, CDR2 SYDVKM. Trimming took 2 bases from V and 1 from J; bases not matched to a gene: 5. This chain's CDR3 is CASSLIRGLRTDTQYF. CDR3 sequence (DNA): TGTGCCAGCAGTTTAATCAGGGGGCTTCGCACAGATACGCAGTATTTT. Full variable domain (missing parts from reference TRBV28 and TRBJ2-3): DVKVTQSSRYLVKRTGEKVFLECVQDMDHENMFWYRQDPGLGLRLIYFSYDVKMKEKGDIPEGYSVSREKKERFSLILESASTNQTSMYLCASSLIRGLRTDTQYFGPGTRLTVL.

The chain is built from TRBV29-1 and TRBJ1-5; no clear D. The V gene lost 0 bases and the J gene lost 0 bases, with 12 bases spanning the gap. This CDR3 has 16 amino acids. Germline V gene sequence: CDR1 SQVTM, CDR2 ANQGSEA. The CDR3 DNA reads TGCAGCGTTGAAGATTCTTGGCGGGTTAGCAATCAGCCCCAGCATTTT. It yields the protein CSVEDSWRVSNQPQHF.

The chain has TRBV6-1 and TRBJ1-2, with D uncertain. In germline, CDR1 is MNHNS, CDR2 SASEGT. V was cut by 4 bases and J by 7 bases, with 7 bases left in between. The CDR3 is made up of 11 amino acids. The CDR3 loop reads CASSVGVGYTF. The DNA for the CDR3 is TGTGCCAGCAGTGTCGGGGTTGGCTACACCTTC.

For the CDR3, the DNA is TGTGCCAGCAGCTCCATCCCGGGGGGTGGACCCGGAAACACCATATATTTT. Translating gives CASSSIPGGGPGNTIYF. V usage is TRBV9 and J usage is TRBJ1-3; possible D gene TRBD1, 5 bases. In germline, CDR1 is SGDLS, CDR2 YYNGEE. Trimming removed 4 bases from V and 4 bases from J, with 21 bases in between. The CDR3 spans 17 residues.

This clone was seen only a few times. The chain uses TRBV2 and TRBJ1-6, with TRBD1 matching over 7 bases. Germline V lookup: CDR1 SNHLY, CDR2 FYNNEI. J lost 9 bases, V lost 2 bases, and 7 bases had no gene match. The CDR3 spans 15 residues. In DNA form, the CDR3 reads TGTGCCAGCAGTGAATATGCAGGGGGTGGTTCACCCCTCCACTTT. Translated, it gives CASSEYAGGGSPLHF. The full variable domain, with the rest looked up from reference TRBV2 and TRBJ1-6, is EPEVTQTPSHQVTQMGQEVILRCVPISNHLYFYWYRQILGQKVEFLVSFYNNEISEKSEIFDDQFSVERPDGSNFTLKIRSTKLEDSAMYFCASSEYAGGGSPLHFGNGTRLTVT.

The chain is built from TRBV7-8 and TRBJ2-1; 9 nucleotides line up with TRBD2. V gave up 2 bases and J gave up 7 bases; unmatched junction bases: 9. Germline CDR1 and CDR2: SGHVS and FQNEAQ. The CDR3 extends over 16 amino acids. CDR3 sequence (DNA): TGTGCCAGCAGCTTAAGGCGGGGGGGCATTGGGAATGAGCAGTTCTTC. Protein: CASSLRRGGIGNEQFF.

The chain links TRBV2 to TRBJ1-1; 7 bases align to TRBD1. Germline CDR1 and CDR2: SNHLY and FYNNEI. The CDR3 has 11 residues. V lost 6 bases and J lost 6; bases outside the gene matches: 1. In DNA, the CDR3 is TGTGCCAGCAGCGACAGGGCTGAAGCTTTCTTT. Its translation: CASSDRAEAFF. The whole variable domain, remainder taken from reference TRBV2 and TRBJ1-1, is EPEVTQTPSHQVTQMGQEVILRCVPISNHLYFYWYRQILGQKVEFLVSFYNNEISEKSEIFDDQFSVERPDGSNFTLKIRSTKLEDSAMYFCASSDRAEAFFGQGTRLTVV.

The CDR3 is CASAMAGAGELFF. The CDR3 DNA follows: TGCGCCAGCGCCATGGCGGGGGCCGGGGAGCTGTTTTTT. This rearrangement joins TRBV5-1 to TRBJ2-2, with 7 bases identical to TRBD2. V shed 7 bases and J 6 bases; nucleotides not matched to a gene: 6. The CDR3 totals 13 residues. CDR1 is SGHRS and CDR2 is YFSETQ in the germline V gene. The full variable domain, rest sourced from reference TRBV5-1 and TRBJ2-2, is KAGVTQTPRYLIKTRGQQVTLSCSPISGHRSVSWYQQTPGQGLQFLFEYFSETQRNKGNFPGRFSGRQFSNSRSEMNVSTLELGDSALYLCASAMAGAGELFFGEGSRLTVL.

This clone was recorded only once. The chain employs TRBV7-2 and TRBJ1-2, with D hard to call. The germline V gene encodes CDR1 SGHTA and CDR2 FQGNSA. There are 13 residues in the CDR3. V gave up 1 base and J gave up 4 bases, with 7 bases separating them. The CDR3 DNA is TGTGCCAGCAGCTTAGGGCAGTTCTATGGCTACACCTTC. Protein product: CASSLGQFYGYTF.

The chain has TRBV25-1 and TRBJ2-5, with 12 bases matching TRBD2. The germline V gene encodes CDR1 MGHDK and CDR2 SYGVNS. Trimming cost V 2 bases and J 5 bases; bases outside gene matches: 6. This CDR3 spans 16 amino acids. The DNA for the CDR3 is TGTGCCAGCAGTGAACCTAGCGGGAGGGCTGTTGAGACCCAGTACTTC. It specifies CASSEPSGRAVETQYF.

The rearrangement joins TRBV29-1 to TRBJ1-1, with D possibly matching TRBD1 (5 bases). V lost 6 bases and J lost 0, with 8 bases in between. The germline CDR1 and CDR2 sequences are SQVTM and ANQGSEA. The CDR3 is 12 amino acids. This CDR3 reads CSVGGMNTEAFF. The CDR3 DNA follows: TGCAGCGTCGGGGGTATGAACACTGAAGCTTTCTTT. The whole variable domain, filled in from reference TRBV29-1 and TRBJ1-1, reads SAVISQKPSRDICQRGTSLTIQCQVDSQVTMMFWYRQQPGQSLTLIATANQGSEATYESGFVIDKFPISRPNLTFSTLTVSNMSPEDSSIYLCSVGGMNTEAFFGQGTRLTVV.

This rearrangement joins TRBV11-2 to TRBJ1-1; D gene uncertain. Germline CDR1 is SGHAT and CDR2 is FQNNGV. Deletions cut 3 bases from V and 4 bases from J, with 9 bases between. The CDR3 is made up of 13 amino acids. CDR3 amino acids: CASSFSPGTEAFF. The CDR3 bases are TGTGCCAGCAGCTTCAGCCCGGGCACTGAAGCTTTCTTT.

V usage is TRBV19 and J usage is TRBJ1-2, with 7 nucleotides matching TRBD1. J gave up 0 bases and V 4 bases, and 8 bases lay outside the gene matches. Germline V gives CDR1 LNHDA, CDR2 SQIVND (reference sequence). This CDR3 comprises 16 residues. In nucleotides, the CDR3 is TGTGCCAGTAGTAGGGCAGGGGGGATCGCTAACTATGGCTACACCTTC. This translates into CASSRAGGIANYGYTF. Full variable domain (rest looked up from reference TRBV19 and TRBJ1-2): DGGITQSPKYLFRKEGQNVTLSCEQNLNHDAMYWYRQDPGQGLRLIYYSQIVNDFQKGDIAEGYSVSREKKESFPLTVTSAQKNPTAFYLCASSRAGGIANYGYTFGSGTRLTVV.

The CDR3 loop is CASSEGTANTEAFF. The CDR3 bases are TGTGCCAGCAGCGAAGGGACAGCGAACACTGAAGCTTTCTTT. The chain recombines TRBV11-3 with TRBJ1-1; 7 bases are a match to TRBD1. The germline V gene has CDR1 SGHNT and CDR2 YENEEA. This CDR3 contains 14 residues. V lost 5 bases, J lost 1 base, and 4 bases stayed unmatched.

This clone was seen only a few times. The chain combines TRBV19 with TRBJ1-5; D unclear. Trimming took off 7 bases at V and 0 bases at J, with 10 bases between the two ends. The V gene's germline CDR1 is LNHDA and CDR2 SQIVND (reference sequence). CDR3 length: 14 amino acids. The DNA for the CDR3 is TGTGCCAGTATGGTAGACTATAGCAATCAGCCCCAGCATTTT. It yields the protein CASMVDYSNQPQHF.

V usage is TRBV12-5 and J usage is TRBJ1-2; the D is unclear. Germline values: CDR1 LGHNT, CDR2 FRNRAP. The germline V and J ends were trimmed by 0 bases and 6 bases, with 11 bases remaining between them. This CDR3 has 14 amino acids. The CDR3 DNA sequence: TGTGCTAGTGGTTTGGTACCCCTGCGGGATGGCTACACCTTC. This sequence encodes CASGLVPLRDGYTF. The full variable domain, with the rest looked up from reference TRBV12-5 and TRBJ1-2, is DARVTQTPRHKVTEMGQEVTMRCQPILGHNTVFWYRQTMMQGLELLAYFRNRAPLDDSGMPKDRFSAEMPDATLATLKIQPSEPRDSAVYFCASGLVPLRDGYTFGSGTRLTVV.

The chain is built from TRBV6-4 and TRBJ2-2; TRBD2 agrees at 7 bases. Germline CDR1 is MRHNA and CDR2 is SNTAGT. The CDR3 is 17 amino acids. The trim removed 5 bases at V and 0 bases at J, leaving 9 bases unmatched. CDR3 residues: CASSHDWAGANTGELFF. The CDR3 DNA reads as TGTGCCAGCAGTCACGACTGGGCGGGGGCGAACACCGGGGAGCTGTTTTTT.

This clone was counted a single time. J is TRBJ2-2 and V is TRBV4-1; D perhaps matches TRBD2 (6 bases). Per germline, CDR1 MGHRA and CDR2 YSYEKL. With 1 base removed from V and 0 bases from J, the gap between germline ends came to 15 bases. This CDR3 has 18 amino acids. The CDR3 region has the DNA TGCGCCAGCAGCCAAGCCGGGACTCTTAACGCGAACACCGGGGAGCTGTTTTTT. Translation: CASSQAGTLNANTGELFF.

This sequence joins TRBV5-8 and TRBJ2-7; TRBD1 matches 8 bases. Germline V gene data show CDR1 as SGHTS and CDR2 as YDEGEE. The CDR3 has 15 residues. The J segment lost 4 bases and the V segment lost 4 bases, leaving 10 bases of the junction unmatched. The CDR3 loop reads CASSVFRGRRYEQYF. As DNA, the CDR3 is TGTGCCAGCAGCGTGTTCAGGGGGCGGAGGTACGAGCAGTACTTC.

This sequence joins TRBV7-8 and TRBJ1-3; D gene ambiguous. Trimming took 1 base from V and 6 from J, leaving 7 bases between them. The CDR3 covers 13 residues. CDR1 SGHVS and CDR2 FQNEAQ come from the germline V gene. The CDR3 nucleotides read TGTGCCAGCAGCTTAGGGAGGGAAAACACCATATATTTT. Translated, it gives CASSLGRENTIYF.

The chain couples TRBV28 to TRBJ1-5; TRBD1 agrees at 8 bases. V shed 7 bases, J shed 7 bases, and the junction held 12 bases outside the gene matches. This CDR3 spans 15 amino acids. Germline V gene data show CDR1 as MDHEN and CDR2 as SYDVKM. The CDR3 sequence: CASTPGGRSGQPQHF. CDR3 in DNA: TGTGCCAGCACCCCAGGGGGCCGCAGCGGACAGCCCCAGCATTTT.